These T cell receptor beta chains were read from a single sample in a study of memory CD4+ T cells and cytomegalovirus serostatus. Using immunoSEQ multiplex PCR, the repertoire was profiled, and TCRdb retains in-frame clones only, with some absent. Counted here are tens of thousands of clones, roughly four fifths occurring once; the ten biggest clones make up 0.88%. The sample consisted of memory CD4+ T cells from blood. Every receptor here comes from an adult in good health and CMV-seronegative. Each CDR3 is given with its conserved first and last residue. A D gene is named only where the DNA matches it firmly. Where a row states a size, it is once, few, many or the class of an expanded clone; other rows omit it.

CDR3: CASIEERGEFNEQFF
DNA: TGTGCCAGCATAGAAGAGCGGGGAGAGTTCAATGAGCAGTTCTTC
J: TRBJ2-1
size: once
V: TRBV2
D: TRBD2
length: 15

CDR3: CASSSIASGRTQDTQYF
DNA: TGTGCCAGCAGCTCGATCGCTAGCGGGAGGACCCAAGATACGCAGTATTTT
J: TRBJ2-3
size: NA
V: TRBV7-4
D: TRBD2
length: 17

CDR3: CSVAGLGTYNEQFF
DNA: TGCAGCGTTGCGGGACTAGGAACCTACAATGAGCAGTTCTTC
J: TRBJ2-1
size: NA
V: TRBV29-1
D: TRBD2
length: 14

CDR3: CASSDTSGPLREQFF
DNA: TGTGCCAGCAGCGACACTAGCGGACCCCTCCGTGAGCAGTTCTTC
J: TRBJ2-1
size: few
V: TRBV7-2
D: TRBD2
length: 15

CDR3: CASSPTGAGYTF
DNA: TGTGCCAGCAGCCCGACAGGGGCTGGCTACACCTTC
J: TRBJ1-2
size: few
V: TRBV7-8
D: TRBD1
length: 12

CDR3: CASSCRDRATDTQYF
DNA: TGTGCTAGCAGTTGCCGGGACAGGGCCACAGATACGCAGTATTTT
J: TRBJ2-3
size: NA
V: TRBV7-7
D: TRBD1
length: 15

CDR3: CASSQDGTGSGQPQHF
DNA: TGCGCCAGCAGCCAAGATGGGACAGGGTCTGGGCAGCCCCAGCATTTT
J: TRBJ1-5
size: NA
V: TRBV4-1
D: TRBD1
length: 16

CDR3: CASSEDRVQLGSPLHF
DNA: TGTGCCAGCAGTGAGGACAGGGTTCAGCTTGGTTCACCCCTCCACTTT
J: TRBJ1-6
size: few
V: TRBV6-1
D: TRBD1
length: 16

CDR3: CASRPDSSYGYTF
DNA: TGTGCCAGCAGGCCCGACAGCTCCTATGGCTACACCTTC
J: TRBJ1-2
size: NA
V: TRBV28
D: NA
length: 13

CDR3: CASSKRRDPGFRVGRNTEAFF
DNA: TGTGCCAGCAGCAAACGCCGGGACCCGGGATTCAGGGTGGGGAGGAACACTGAAGCTTTCTTT
J: TRBJ1-1
size: NA
V: TRBV21-1
D: NA
length: 21

CDR3: CASMNRDSNYGYTF
DNA: TGTGCCAGCATGAACAGGGATTCTAACTATGGCTACACCTTC
J: TRBJ1-2
size: NA
V: TRBV27
D: NA
length: 14

CDR3: CASSPGLAGTYNEQFF
DNA: TGTGCCAGCAGCCCAGGACTAGCGGGTACCTACAATGAGCAGTTCTTC
J: TRBJ2-1
size: NA
V: TRBV7-9
D: TRBD2
length: 16

CDR3: CASSSGQNTEAFF
DNA: TGTGCCAGCAGTTCGGGGCAGAACACTGAAGCTTTCTTT
J: TRBJ1-1
size: NA
V: TRBV28
D: NA
length: 13

CDR3: CASSPGTGFWGGYTF
DNA: TGCGCCAGCAGCCCCGGGACAGGGTTTTGGGGTGGCTACACCTTC
J: TRBJ1-2
size: NA
V: TRBV5-1
D: TRBD1
length: 15